The clone carrying this TCR beta chain was observed a handful of times. Its specificity is unknown. The entry originates in a study of beta chain features in type 1 diabetes. With 5 bases clipped from V and 7 bases from J, the junction kept 7 bases outside the gene matches. Germline-derived CDR1 and CDR2 are MNHNY and SVGAGI (reference sequence). CDR3 length: 14 amino acids. Expressed TCRB transcripts were sequenced after all isolated RNA was converted to cDNA. Assay: immunoSEQ multiplex PCR; the TCRdb copy retains only in-frame clones and omits some. This repertoire shows about 700,000 clones, around an eighth found once; its top ten account for approximately 0.022%. CD45RO/CCR7/CD25/CD127/CD95/CD27 separated CD4+ naive, central memory, regulatory and stem cell-like memory cells by sorting. Study-wide findings and caveats: When Type 1 diabetes patients were examined, their TCRB CDR3s proved moderately but significantly shorter in all four CD4+ subsets. When cDNA is sequenced, cells with high TCR expression could be over-represented.

The rearrangement uses TRBV6-6 and TRBJ1-5; 8 positions match TRBD1. The TCR originated in a man aged 18 to 30 with type 1 diabetes. Sequenced input: naive CD4+ T cells from blood. This CDR3 reads CASSRTGMEQPQHF. In nucleotides, the CDR3 is TGTGCCAGCAGTAGGACAGGGATGGAGCAGCCCCAGCATTTT.